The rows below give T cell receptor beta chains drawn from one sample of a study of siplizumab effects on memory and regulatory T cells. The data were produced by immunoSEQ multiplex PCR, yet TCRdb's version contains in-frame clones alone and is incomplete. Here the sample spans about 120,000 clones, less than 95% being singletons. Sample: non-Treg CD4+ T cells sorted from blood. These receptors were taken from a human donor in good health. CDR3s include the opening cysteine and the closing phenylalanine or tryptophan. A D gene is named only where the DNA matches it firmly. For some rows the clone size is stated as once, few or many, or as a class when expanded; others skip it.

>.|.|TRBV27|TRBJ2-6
CASSRTGSSGANVLTF
TGTGCCAGCAGTCGGACGGGAAGCTCTGGGGCCAACGTCCTGACTTTC
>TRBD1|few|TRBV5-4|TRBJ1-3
CASSQIVTGGGGNTIYF
TGTGCCAGCAGCCAGATAGTGACAGGGGGAGGTGGAAACACCATATATTTT
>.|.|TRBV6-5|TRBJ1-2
CATDRGEGYGYTF
TGTGCCACCGATAGGGGGGAAGGCTATGGCTACACCTTC
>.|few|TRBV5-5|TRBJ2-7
CASSRDWYEQYF
TGTGCCAGCAGCCGCGACTGGTACGAGCAGTACTTC
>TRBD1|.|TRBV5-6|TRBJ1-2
CASSFVGQGDGYTF
TGTGCCAGCAGTTTCGTGGGACAGGGGGATGGCTACACCTTC
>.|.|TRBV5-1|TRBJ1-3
CASSAGQRNTIYF
TGCGCCAGCAGCGCCGGACAGCGAAACACCATATATTTT
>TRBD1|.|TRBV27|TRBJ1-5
CASSLDRNGRPQHF
TGTGCCAGCAGTTTGGACAGGAACGGTCGGCCCCAGCATTTT
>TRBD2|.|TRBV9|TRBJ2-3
CASSVSGRDTDTQYF
TGTGCCAGCAGCGTTAGCGGGAGGGACACAGATACGCAGTATTTT
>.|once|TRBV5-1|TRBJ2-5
CASSLGQQETQYF
TGCGCCAGCAGCTTGGGACAACAAGAGACCCAGTACTTC
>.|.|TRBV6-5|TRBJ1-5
CASSLHSNQPQHF
TGTGCCAGCAGCCTCCATAGCAATCAGCCCCAGCATTTT
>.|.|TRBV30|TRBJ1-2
CAWSEAHYGYTF
TGTGCCTGGAGTGAGGCGCACTATGGCTACACCTTC
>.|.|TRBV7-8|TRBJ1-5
CASSPHPVAQHF
TGTGCCAGCAGCCCCCATCCCGTGGCCCAGCATTTT
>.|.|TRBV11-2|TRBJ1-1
CASSPDHYTEAFF
TGTGCCAGCAGCCCGGATCATTACACTGAAGCTTTCTTT
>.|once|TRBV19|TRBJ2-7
CASSFVHSYEQYF
TGTGCCAGTAGTTTTGTTCATTCCTACGAGCAGTACTTC
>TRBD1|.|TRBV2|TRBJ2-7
CASSAPGQGLHEQYF
TGTGCCAGCAGTGCTCCGGGACAGGGACTCCACGAGCAGTACTTC
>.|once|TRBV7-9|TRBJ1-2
CASSLASGDVYGYTF
TGTGCCAGCAGCTTAGCTTCAGGGGATGTATATGGCTACACCTTC
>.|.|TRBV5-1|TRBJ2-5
CASSLAPTSVGTQYF
TGCGCCAGCAGCTTGGCCCCCACCAGCGTCGGGACCCAGTACTTC
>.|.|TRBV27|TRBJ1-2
CASSRANYGYTF
TGTGCCAGCAGTCGGGCTAACTATGGCTACACCTTC
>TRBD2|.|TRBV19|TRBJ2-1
CASRKGASGSSYNEQFF
TGTGCCAGTAGGAAGGGGGCTAGCGGGAGCTCCTACAATGAGCAGTTCTTC
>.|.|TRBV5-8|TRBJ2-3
CASSLFGGASDTQYF
TGTGCCAGCAGCTTGTTCGGGGGCGCATCAGATACGCAGTATTTT
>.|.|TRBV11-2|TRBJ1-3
CASSSRQTRSIYF
TGTGCCAGCAGCTCCAGACAGACACGTTCCATATATTTT
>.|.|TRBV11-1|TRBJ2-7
CASSTLEAGSSYEQYF
TGTGCCAGCAGCACCCTGGAGGCAGGTAGCTCCTACGAGCAGTACTTC
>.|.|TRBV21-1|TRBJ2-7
CASSKGPGLANYEQYF
TGTGCCAGCAGCAAAGGTCCGGGACTAGCCAACTACGAGCAGTACTTC
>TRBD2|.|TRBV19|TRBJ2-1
CATLSGGSSYNEQFF
TGTGCCACCCTAAGCGGGGGGAGCTCCTACAATGAGCAGTTCTTC